The clone carrying this T cell receptor beta chain was detected only once. This may be a read error: a much more frequent sequence differs by one nucleotide. Alongside a J-beta primer mix, a sample-barcoded 5' primer served in a second PCR lasting roughly 6 to 12 cycles. TCRdb analysed the 5' RACE reads with MiXCR anew, one entry per CDR3 protein. The repertoire has 900,000 to 950,000 distinct CDR3 sequences, almost 30% of them found once; the top ten carry roughly 10%. These data are taken from a study of blood T cells in healthy people across ages. The germline CDR1 and CDR2 sequences are LGHDT and YNNKEL (reference sequence). V lost 4 bases to trimming and J lost 4 bases; unmatched junction nucleotides: 5. The CDR3 length is 15 residues. The sample was also linked to a second study, of T cells of mothers and their children. Per that paper: For related and unrelated pairs alike, thymic selection shapes TCR recombination output similarly.

Sequencing was performed on blood. This receptor was taken from a woman aged 40-49 years in good health. The rearrangement uses TRBV3-1 and TRBJ2-1; 9 bases fit TRBD2. In nucleotides, the CDR3 is TGTGCCAGCAGCCCCTGGACTAGCGTATACAATGAGCAGTTCTTC. Its protein is CASSPWTSVYNEQFF.